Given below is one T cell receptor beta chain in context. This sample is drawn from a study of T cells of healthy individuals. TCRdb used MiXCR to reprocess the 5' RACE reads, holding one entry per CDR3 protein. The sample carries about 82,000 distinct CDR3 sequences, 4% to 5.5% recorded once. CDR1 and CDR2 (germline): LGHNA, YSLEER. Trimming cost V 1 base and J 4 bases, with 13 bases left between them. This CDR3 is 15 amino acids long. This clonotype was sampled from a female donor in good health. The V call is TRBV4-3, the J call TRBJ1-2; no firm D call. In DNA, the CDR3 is TGCGCCAGCAGCCAAGTTCCCTTGGTCCCCTATGGCTACACCTTC. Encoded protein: CASSQVPLVPYGYTF.